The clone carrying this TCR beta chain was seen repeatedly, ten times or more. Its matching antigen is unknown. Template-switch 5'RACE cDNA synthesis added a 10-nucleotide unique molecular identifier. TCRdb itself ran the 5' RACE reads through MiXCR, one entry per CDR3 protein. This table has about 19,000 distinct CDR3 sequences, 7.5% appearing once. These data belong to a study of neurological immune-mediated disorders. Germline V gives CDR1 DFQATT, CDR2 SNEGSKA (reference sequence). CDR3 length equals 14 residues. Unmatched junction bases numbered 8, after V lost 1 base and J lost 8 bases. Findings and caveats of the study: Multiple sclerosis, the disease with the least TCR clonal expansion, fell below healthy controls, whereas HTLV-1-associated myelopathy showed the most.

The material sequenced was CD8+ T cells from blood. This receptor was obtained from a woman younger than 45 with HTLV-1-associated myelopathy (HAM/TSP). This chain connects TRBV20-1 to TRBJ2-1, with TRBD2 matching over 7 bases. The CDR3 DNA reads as TGCAGTGCTAGAGGTGGCGGGGGAGACCATGAGCAGTTCTTC. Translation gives CSARGGGGDHEQFF.